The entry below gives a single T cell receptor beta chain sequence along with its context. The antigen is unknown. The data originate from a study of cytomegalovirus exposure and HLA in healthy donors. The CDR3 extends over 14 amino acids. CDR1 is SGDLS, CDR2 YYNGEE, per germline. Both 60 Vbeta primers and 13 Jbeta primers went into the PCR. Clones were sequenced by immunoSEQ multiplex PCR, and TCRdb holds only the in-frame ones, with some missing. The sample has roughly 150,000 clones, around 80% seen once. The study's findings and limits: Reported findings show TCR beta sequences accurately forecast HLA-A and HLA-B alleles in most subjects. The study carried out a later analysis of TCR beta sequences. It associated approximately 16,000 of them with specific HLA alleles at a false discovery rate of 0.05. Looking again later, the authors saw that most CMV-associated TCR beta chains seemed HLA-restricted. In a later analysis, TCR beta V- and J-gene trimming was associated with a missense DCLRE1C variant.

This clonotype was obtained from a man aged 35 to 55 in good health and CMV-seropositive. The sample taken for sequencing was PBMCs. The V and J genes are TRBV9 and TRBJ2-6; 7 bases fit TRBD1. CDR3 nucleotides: TGTGCTTCAGCGAGGGGGCAGGGGGCCAACGTCCTGACTTTC. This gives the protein CASARGQGANVLTF.